Listed here are 29 T cell receptor beta chains from one sample, sequenced in a study of spatial heterogeneity in lung cancer. The time point here: sample taken at primary tumor resection. Without sorting, whole RNA was sequenced from tumor, nontumor lung or frozen PBMC. TCRdb re-called the 5' RACE reads with MiXCR, one entry per CDR3 protein. The sample yields around 7,200 distinct CDR3 sequences, around 5.8% seen once. The source was normal lung tissue next to the tumor, collected at surgery. These receptors were taken from a female donor with early-stage non-small cell lung cancer.

This clonotype is medium-sized. The genes are TRBV20-1 and TRBJ1-2, with D tentatively TRBD1 (5 bases). The V end was cut by 4 bases, the J end by 3 bases, with 18 bases between. Germline CDR1 and CDR2: DFQATT and SNEGSKA (reference sequence). CDR3 length equals 15 residues. CDR3 amino acids: CSAMQGGSSYYGYTF. CDR3 nucleotides: TGCAGTGCTATGCAGGGTGGATCGTCCTACTATGGCTACACCTTC.

This clonotype was observed at least ten times. V gene TRBV7-3 combines with J gene TRBJ2-2; D might be TRBD1 (6 bases). V was shortened by 3 bases and J by 0 bases, with 8 bases between the two germline ends. This CDR3 spans 15 amino acids. The germline CDR1 and CDR2 sequences are SGHTA and FQGTGA. CDR3 coding DNA: TGTGCCAGCAGCTTCGGGACACCGAACACCGGGGAGCTGTTTTTT. It yields the protein CASSFGTPNTGELFF.

This clonotype was seen a few times. The chain uses TRBV5-1 and TRBJ1-4; no clear D gene. The germline V gene has CDR1 SGHRS and CDR2 YFSETQ. V lost 0 bases to trimming and J lost 0 bases, with 6 bases between them. The CDR3 sequence is 15 residues long. In nucleotides, the CDR3 is TGCGCCAGCAGCTTGGCCGAAGCAACTAATGAAAAACTGTTTTTT. This sequence encodes CASSLAEATNEKLFF.

This clonotype was seen many times. The J gene is TRBJ2-1, the V gene TRBV6-1; TRBD2 aligns across 13 bases. V shed 2 bases and J 6 bases; nucleotides not matched to a gene: 7. CDR3 size: 17 residues. CDR1 is MNHNS, CDR2 SASEGT, per germline. Here the CDR3 reads CASSEIVTSGRVNEQFF. DNA for the CDR3: TGTGCCAGCAGTGAAATTGTAACTAGCGGGAGGGTCAATGAGCAGTTCTTC.

The genes are TRBV2 and TRBJ2-3, with a possible D match to TRBD2 (6 bases). Germline V gene sequence: CDR1 SNHLY, CDR2 FYNNEI. This CDR3 is built from 14 residues. V was trimmed by 8 bases and J by 6 bases, leaving 18 bases between them. The CDR3 DNA follows: TGTGCCAGCCGGGTGACTATCCGGGGGGATACGCAGTATTTT. Its translation: CASRVTIRGDTQYF.

By its share, this clonotype is medium-sized. The CDR3 nucleotides read TGCAGTGCAGAAGATCAGGCGGGTTCCTACGAGCAGTACTTC. It codes for CSAEDQAGSYEQYF. The chain has TRBV20-1 and TRBJ2-7; possible D gene TRBD2, 5 bases. The CDR3 runs to 14 residues. V gave up 6 bases and J gave up 1 base, with 16 bases separating them. CDR1 and CDR2 (germline): DFQATT, SNEGSKA (reference sequence).

CDR3 loop: CASIAYFRGKNTEAFF. The CDR3 DNA reads as TGTGCCAGCATCGCTTATTTCAGGGGCAAGAACACTGAAGCTTTCTTT. The chain has TRBV7-9 and TRBJ1-1; a weak D match, TRBD1 (6 bases). This CDR3 region has 16 residues. The V end lost 7 bases, the J end lost 1 base, and 19 bases lay between the germline ends. CDR1 and CDR2 from the germline V gene are SEHNR and FQNEAQ (reference sequence).

This clonotype was seen ten or more times. The genes are TRBV5-1 and TRBJ2-1; possible D gene TRBD2, 6 bases. CDR1 and CDR2 from the germline V gene are SGHRS and YFSETQ. The CDR3 totals 14 residues. V was trimmed by 2 bases and J by 4 bases, leaving 10 bases between them. CDR3 bases: TGCGCCAGCAGCTTTACGGGAGTTTACAATGAGCAGTTCTTC. This sequence encodes CASSFTGVYNEQFF.

The rearrangement uses TRBV20-1 and TRBJ2-7, with D possibly TRBD1 on 6 matching bases. This CDR3 region has 11 residues. V lost 5 bases to trimming and J lost 6 bases, with 11 bases between them. Germline V gene lookup returns CDR1 DFQATT and CDR2 SNEGSKA (reference sequence). CDR3 in amino acids: CSAHRETEQYF. The CDR3 bases are TGCAGTGCTCACAGGGAAACCGAGCAGTACTTC.

A note on this clonotype: A much larger clone lies one base from this, so it may be a read error. DNA for the CDR3: TGTGCCAGTAGTACACGACTAACGGGAGAGACCCAGTACTTC. Translation gives CASSTRLTGETQYF. The rearrangement links TRBV19 to TRBJ2-5; weak D call: TRBD2 (5 bases). The V end lost 4 bases, the J end lost 4 bases, and 13 bases lay between the germline ends. The germline gives CDR1 LNHDA, CDR2 SQIVND (reference sequence). CDR3 length equals 14 residues.

By frequency in the sample, this clonotype is medium-sized (0.01 to 0.1%). The chain recombines TRBV12-3 or TRBV12-4 with TRBJ2-5; 11 bases map to TRBD1. There are 15 residues in the CDR3. J was trimmed by 5 bases and V by 6 bases; bases with no gene match: 8. The CDR3 nucleotides are TGTGCCAGCAGGACCGGACAGGGGGCGTGGGAGACCCAGTACTTC. It codes for CASRTGQGAWETQYF.

At least ten counts were recorded for this clonotype. The chain has TRBV7-9 and TRBJ1-4; a possible D gene is TRBD1 (5 bases). Trimming removed 0 bases at V and 8 bases at J, with 13 bases between. The V gene's germline CDR1 is SEHNR and CDR2 FQNEAQ (reference sequence). CDR3 length equals 15 residues. The CDR3: CASSLARDFREKLFF. CDR3 bases: TGTGCCAGCAGCTTAGCAAGGGACTTTCGGGAAAAACTGTTTTTT.

This clonotype came up many times. The gene calls are TRBV4-2 and TRBJ2-7, with a weak D call TRBD1 (6 bases). The CDR3 extends over 15 amino acids. CDR1 is LGHNA and CDR2 is YNFKEQ in the germline V gene. Trimming left V 4 bases short and J 4 bases short, with 17 bases between. CDR3 in DNA: TGTGCCAGCAGCCCGAGGGAACAGGGTCCGTACGAGCAGTACTTC. This sequence encodes CASSPREQGPYEQYF.

The gene calls are TRBV12-3 or TRBV12-4 and TRBJ1-6, with D hard to call. The CDR3 spans 13 residues. V lost 1 base and J 15 bases, leaving 13 bases between the germline ends. CDR3: CASSLGEKAGLHF. CDR3 coding DNA: TGTGCCAGCAGTTTAGGTGAAAAAGCGGGCCTCCACTTT.

By sample share, this clonotype is medium-sized. The V call is TRBV7-9, the J call TRBJ2-3, with 7 bases lining up with TRBD1. V shed 5 bases and J 6 bases; nucleotides not matched to a gene: 2. Germline assignment: CDR1 SEHNR and CDR2 FQNEAQ (reference sequence). The length of the CDR3 is 12 residues. For the CDR3, the DNA is TGTGCCAGCAGCGACAGGGCTGATACGCAGTATTTT. Translation: CASSDRADTQYF.

Regarding this clonotype: A much more abundant neighbour one base away suggests this may be a read error. This chain uses TRBV24-1 with TRBJ2-1; D not resolved. CDR1 is KGHDR and CDR2 is SFDVKD in the germline V gene. CDR3 length: 13 amino acids. The CDR3 sequence is CASSDGPGNEQFF. In DNA, the CDR3 is TGTGCCTCCAGTGATGGGCCGGGCAATGAGCAGTTCTTC.

This clonotype was detected many times. The V gene is TRBV20-1, the J gene TRBJ1-6, with D unresolved. In germline, CDR1 is DFQATT, CDR2 SNEGSKA (reference sequence). The V end was cut by 0 bases, the J end by 0 bases, with 9 bases between. This CDR3 has 16 amino acids. The chain's CDR3 is CSAREVLSSYNSPLHF. The CDR3 bases are TGCAGTGCTAGAGAAGTACTAAGCTCCTATAATTCACCCCTCCACTTT.

V and J are TRBV18 and TRBJ2-3; 10 bases line up with TRBD2. The junction had 11 bases not matched to a gene; V was cut back by 0 bases and J by 2 bases. The CDR3 is 19 residues long. Per germline, CDR1 KGHSH and CDR2 LQKENI. The CDR3 here is CASSPPGLAAELPTDTQYF. CDR3 nucleotide sequence: TGTGCCAGCTCACCACCAGGACTAGCGGCGGAGTTACCCACAGATACGCAGTATTTT.

This clonotype is classed as medium-sized (0.01 to 0.1%). The chain carries TRBV20-1 and TRBJ2-7, with unresolved D. The CDR3 runs 14 residues. The V and J ends lost 4 bases and 0 bases respectively, with 13 bases between them. The V gene's germline CDR1 is DFQATT and CDR2 SNEGSKA (reference sequence). In DNA form, the CDR3 reads TGCAGTGCTAATCTGGTACAGCGCTCCTACGAGCAGTACTTC. Its translation: CSANLVQRSYEQYF.

This clonotype is medium-sized (0.01 to 0.1%) by share. The chain employs TRBV29-1 and TRBJ2-7, with 8 bases aligning to TRBD1. CDR1 and CDR2 (germline): SQVTM, ANQGSEA. The CDR3 runs to 15 residues. V lost 1 base and J lost 4; bases outside the gene matches: 9. This CDR3 reads CSVEVVGQENYEQYF. Here the CDR3 DNA reads TGCAGCGTTGAAGTAGTGGGACAGGAGAATTACGAGCAGTACTTC.

This clonotype was seen at least ten times. The rearrangement uses TRBV19 and TRBJ2-7, with D tentatively TRBD2 (6 bases). CDR1 is LNHDA, CDR2 SQIVND, per germline (reference sequence). V dropped 2 bases and J dropped 5 bases, with 16 bases sitting between them. The CDR3 totals 15 residues. The DNA for the CDR3 is TGTGCCAGTAGTATAATGTGGGGGGAGTTCGACGAGCAGTACTTC. As protein: CASSIMWGEFDEQYF.

This clonotype rates as medium-sized (0.01 to 0.1%). The V and J genes are TRBV28 and TRBJ2-5; 7 bases map to TRBD2. J lost 7 bases, V lost 5 bases, and 7 bases had no gene match. The CDR3 sequence is 13 residues long. The V gene's germline CDR1 is MDHEN and CDR2 SYDVKM. The CDR3 coding sequence is TGTGCCAGCAGTGGGGGGACTACGGGGACCCAGTACTTC. Protein product: CASSGGTTGTQYF.

This chain connects TRBV6-5 to TRBJ1-2, with D possibly TRBD1 on 6 matching bases. V lost 2 bases and J lost 6, with 10 bases in between. This CDR3 contains 13 residues. Germline-derived CDR1 and CDR2 are MNHEY and SVGAGI. The CDR3 here is CASSYLQGNGYTF. CDR3 DNA sequence: TGTGCCAGCAGTTACCTCCAGGGGAATGGCTACACCTTC.

This clonotype is labeled medium-sized. This rearrangement joins TRBV7-2 to TRBJ2-1; TRBD1 matches 11 bases. V was pared by 5 bases and J by 7 bases, with 10 bases of the junction left unmatched. Per the germline V gene, CDR1 is SGHTA and CDR2 is FQGNSA. The CDR3 extends over 16 amino acids. The CDR3 loop reads CASSRSAGQGANEQFF. The DNA for the CDR3 is TGTGCCAGCAGCCGGAGCGCCGGACAGGGGGCTAATGAGCAGTTCTTC.

In the case of this clonotype: An end of the junction does not agree with germline; a read error may underlie this. The chain is built from TRBV18 and TRBJ2-1; D not certain. The CDR3 loop spans 15 amino acids. Germline V gene lookup returns CDR1 KGHSH and CDR2 LQKENI. CDR3 sequence reads: CTSSPSGLSYNEQFF. The CDR3 bases are TGTACCAGCTCACCAAGTGGCCTCTCCTACAATGAGCAGTTCTTC.

This clonotype was counted at least ten times. The V call is TRBV29-1, the J call TRBJ2-1, with D perhaps given as TRBD1 or TRBD2 (5 bases each). Trimming left V 0 bases short and J 4 bases short, with 13 bases between. Germline CDR1 SQVTM, CDR2 ANQGSEA. The CDR3 length is 15 residues. The CDR3 reads CSVEDRDGKYNEQFF. In DNA, the CDR3 is TGCAGCGTTGAAGACCGGGACGGAAAATACAATGAGCAGTTCTTC.

This clonotype is labeled medium-sized. The rearrangement uses TRBV20-1 and TRBJ2-5, with 10 positions matching TRBD2. V lost 1 base and J lost 5; bases outside the gene matches: 7. The CDR3 runs to 15 residues. Germline V gene data show CDR1 as DFQATT and CDR2 as SNEGSKA (reference sequence). The CDR3 nucleotides are TGCAGTGCTAGAGGTTCTAGCGGGGGCCGGGAGACCCAGTACTTC. The encoded protein is CSARGSSGGRETQYF.

In its sample, this clonotype was seen a few times. The rearrangement joins TRBV7-3 to TRBJ2-2; D is perhaps TRBD2 (5 bases). CDR1 is SGHTA, CDR2 FQGTGA, per germline. V was trimmed by 2 bases and J by 6 bases, leaving 13 bases between them. The CDR3 loop spans 15 amino acids. DNA of the CDR3: TGTGCCAGCAGCTTACCGGGCGGCGGGTCCGGGGAGCTGTTTTTT. This sequence encodes CASSLPGGGSGELFF. The whole variable domain, remainder taken from reference TRBV7-3 and TRBJ2-2, is GAGVSQTPSNKVTEKGKYVELRCDPISGHTALYWYRQSLGQGPEFLIYFQGTGAADDSGLPNDRFFAVRPEGSVSTLKIQRTERGDSAVYLCASSLPGGGSGELFFGEGSRLTVL.

This clonotype was seen ten or more times. The V and J genes are TRBV5-1 and TRBJ2-7, with 7 bases that match TRBD2. The CDR3 extends over 18 amino acids. CDR1 SGHRS and CDR2 YFSETQ come from the germline V gene. The junction had 13 bases not matched to a gene; V was cut back by 0 bases and J by 1 base. The CDR3 is CASSLASGLPPSSYEQYF. DNA of the CDR3: TGCGCCAGCAGCTTGGCTAGCGGACTCCCCCCAAGTTCCTACGAGCAGTACTTC.